Following are 15 T cell receptor beta chains from one sample sequenced in a study of cytomegalovirus exposure and HLA in healthy donors. Amplification used 60 Vbeta primers and 13 Jbeta primers. TCRdb's copy holds only in-frame clones and misses some; the assay was immunoSEQ multiplex PCR. Of some 33,000 clones listed, about 65% are singletons. The source material was PBMCs. These receptors all come from a man in his forties or fifties in good health and CMV-seropositive.

There are a few counts of this clone. The genes are TRBV10-1 and TRBJ1-5, with 7 bases identical to TRBD1. V shed 8 bases and J 0 bases; nucleotides not matched to a gene: 25. The CDR3 runs to 21 residues. Germline CDR1 WNHNN, CDR2 SYGVQD (reference sequence). Here the CDR3 reads CASGEDRTSFGVSDSNQPQHF. CDR3 nucleotide sequence: TGCGCCAGCGGAGAGGACAGGACCTCGTTTGGTGTATCTGATAGCAATCAGCCCCAGCATTTT.

The sample holds a few counts of this clone. The rearrangement links TRBV5-4 to TRBJ2-7; tentative D call: TRBD1 (6 bases). V lost 4 bases, J lost 6 bases, and 14 bases lay in between. Looked up from germline, CDR1 is SGHNT and CDR2 is YYREEE (reference sequence). The CDR3 runs to 13 residues. CDR3 sequence reads: CASSPAGTREQYF. CDR3 coding DNA: TGTGCCAGCAGCCCCGCCGGGACACGCGAGCAGTACTTC.

This chain uses TRBV29-1 with TRBJ1-1; D might be TRBD1 (5 bases). The V end lost 1 base, the J end lost 0 bases, and 6 bases lay between the germline ends. The CDR3 contains 13 residues. CDR1 is SQVTM and CDR2 is ANQGSEA in the germline V gene. The CDR3 DNA follows: TGCAGCGTTGAAGGACAGATGAACACTGAAGCTTTCTTT. Encoded protein: CSVEGQMNTEAFF.

This chain connects TRBV25-1 to TRBJ2-7; 8 bases are shared with TRBD2. This CDR3 comprises 17 residues. Germline CDR1 is MGHDK and CDR2 is SYGVNS. V shed 8 bases, J shed 5 bases, and the junction held 20 bases outside the gene matches. The CDR3 sequence is CASLKPSPRTSFHEQYF. In DNA form, the CDR3 reads TGTGCCAGCCTTAAACCGTCCCCAAGGACTAGCTTCCACGAGCAGTACTTC.

The chain employs TRBV30 and TRBJ1-5, with 7 bases lining up with TRBD1. The J segment lost 3 bases and the V segment lost 4 bases, leaving 9 bases of the junction unmatched. This CDR3 has 15 amino acids. The germline CDR1 and CDR2 sequences are GTSNPN and SVGIG (reference sequence). In DNA form, the CDR3 reads TGTGCCTGGAAGAGTAAGGACAGGCTCAATCAGCCCCAGCATTTT. Translation gives CAWKSKDRLNQPQHF.

This chain links TRBV29-1 with TRBJ2-7, with a weak D call TRBD2 (5 bases). The germline gives CDR1 SQVTM, CDR2 ANQGSEA. V lost 8 bases, J lost 0 bases, and 14 bases lay in between. CDR3 length: 13 amino acids. CDR3 in amino acids: CSPGWAGSYEQYF. Written as DNA, the CDR3 is TGCAGCCCCGGGTGGGCGGGCTCCTACGAGCAGTACTTC.

Written as DNA, the CDR3 is TGTGCCAGCAGTTCCCCGGGGAGCGGGAGGGTCTACGAGCAGTACTTC. Translating gives CASSSPGSGRVYEQYF. The chain recombines TRBV28 with TRBJ2-7, with TRBD2 matching over 10 bases. Germline V lookup: CDR1 MDHEN, CDR2 SYDVKM. This CDR3 spans 16 amino acids. V shed 4 bases, J shed 3 bases, and the junction held 9 bases outside the gene matches.

V and J are TRBV5-6 and TRBJ2-7; 8 bases map to TRBD1. The CDR3 runs 13 residues. Unmatched junction bases numbered 5, after V lost 4 bases and J lost 5 bases. Germline assignment: CDR1 SGHDT and CDR2 YYEEEE. CDR3 residues: CASSIRGLDEQYF. The DNA of the CDR3 is TGTGCCAGCAGCATCAGGGGGCTGGACGAGCAGTACTTC.

Only one count was recorded for this clone. The V gene is TRBV28, the J gene TRBJ1-1; D gene unclear. The germline V gene encodes CDR1 MDHEN and CDR2 SYDVKM. The CDR3 spans 15 residues. Trimming took 4 bases from V and 0 from J, leaving 12 bases between them. The chain's CDR3 is CASSSREEMNTEAFF. The DNA of the CDR3 is TGTGCCAGCAGTTCTAGGGAGGAAATGAACACTGAAGCTTTCTTT.

The chain has TRBV29-1 and TRBJ2-2; tentatively, D is TRBD1 (7 bases). The germline V gene has CDR1 SQVTM and CDR2 ANQGSEA. CDR3 length: 14 amino acids. V gave up 6 bases and J gave up 6 bases, with 17 bases separating them. The CDR3 sequence: CSVARQGGPGELFF. CDR3 coding DNA: TGCAGCGTAGCCCGACAGGGAGGTCCCGGGGAGCTGTTTTTT.

The chain is built from TRBV10-3 and TRBJ2-1; D unresolved. The ends were cut back, 3 bases at V and 4 bases at J, with 10 bases in the middle. Germline V gene lookup returns CDR1 ENHRY and CDR2 SYGVKD. This CDR3 is built from 14 residues. The CDR3 DNA reads as TGTGCCATCAGTGATCTTGACTCATACAATGAGCAGTTCTTC. Translation: CAISDLDSYNEQFF.

This clone turned up a few times. The rearrangement uses TRBV2 and TRBJ2-7; maybe TRBD2 (5 bases). Germline V gives CDR1 SNHLY, CDR2 FYNNEI. The CDR3 is 17 amino acids. V was pared by 3 bases and J by 2 bases, with 20 bases between. The CDR3 spells CASSDPQLDPWAYEQYF. The CDR3 DNA reads as TGTGCCAGCAGTGACCCCCAACTAGATCCGTGGGCCTACGAGCAGTACTTC. The full variable domain, completed using reference TRBV2 and TRBJ2-7, is EPEVTQTPSHQVTQMGQEVILRCVPISNHLYFYWYRQILGQKVEFLVSFYNNEISEKSEIFDDQFSVERPDGSNFTLKIRSTKLEDSAMYFCASSDPQLDPWAYEQYFGPGTRLTVT.

The genes are TRBV9 and TRBJ2-7; D possibly corresponds to TRBD1 (6 bases). The CDR3 runs 15 residues. Trimming took 0 bases from V and 1 from J, leaving 11 bases between them. CDR1 SGDLS and CDR2 YYNGEE come from the germline V gene. CDR3 DNA: TGTGCCAGCAGCGTAGGGGGAAGGGGGTCCTACGAGCAGTACTTC. Translated: CASSVGGRGSYEQYF.

The V and J genes are TRBV5-1 and TRBJ1-2, with D unclear. Germline-derived CDR1 and CDR2 are SGHRS and YFSETQ. The CDR3 sequence is 15 residues long. Trimming removed 1 base from V and 3 bases from J, with 13 bases in between. The CDR3: CASSLTLLGDYGYTF. Here the CDR3 DNA reads TGCGCCAGCAGCTTGACCCTCCTAGGCGACTATGGCTACACCTTC.

This clone was counted a single time. The chain is built from TRBV9 and TRBJ2-3, with 7 bases matching TRBD1. The CDR3 extends over 15 amino acids. CDR1 SGDLS and CDR2 YYNGEE come from the germline V gene. After removal of 2 bases from V and 4 bases from J, the junction contained 7 bases not matched to a gene. The chain's CDR3 is CASSVTGLDADTQYF. The DNA for the CDR3 is TGTGCCAGCAGCGTGACAGGGCTTGATGCAGATACGCAGTATTTT.